This T cell receptor (beta chain) appears in the sequencing data of a study of cytotoxic CD8 clonotypes in ibrutinib-treated CLL. Study overall: Patient counts were around 11 relapsed/refractory, roughly 15 treatment-naive and about 18 IGHV unmutated. The study, taken as a whole, reports: Having risen at ibrutinib response, clonality had fallen back toward baseline by progression.

Around 2 micrograms of genomic DNA from cryopreserved PBMCs went into TCR beta libraries. Germline CDR1 is MGHRA and CDR2 is YSYEKL. The V gene lost 0 bases and the J gene lost 7 bases, with 13 bases spanning the gap. The CDR3 runs 16 residues. About this clone: Antigen: not known.

Profiling relied on immunoSEQ multiplex PCR, and the TCRdb table lists in-frame clones only, not all of them. Seen here are fewer than 400,000 clones, approximately 67% observed once, and the top ten hold 6% to 6.5%. This clonotype originated in a human donor with chronic lymphocytic leukemia. The chain is built from TRBV4-1 and TRBJ1-6, with no clear D. Source: PBMCs, taken after 36 months of ibrutinib treatment. CDR3 coding DNA: TGCGCCAGCAGCCAAGACAGGCAGTTCTTCAATTCACCCCTCCACTTT. It encodes CASSQDRQFFNSPLHF.